These 4 T cell receptor beta chains were all obtained from the same sample, sequenced in a study of shared T cell receptors in the human thymus. TCRdb's table, derived via immunoSEQ multiplex PCR, lists solely in-frame clones and lacks some. The sample includes about 540,000 clones, around 78% seen only once; the top ten take about 0.014%. The same data also went into a second study, on human thymus T cells.

The material sequenced was thymocytes. The receptors were gathered from a boy under two years old with a congenital heart defect.

The chain has TRBV10-1 and TRBJ1-1; a weak D match, TRBD1 (5 bases). The germline V gene encodes CDR1 WNHNN and CDR2 SYGVQD (reference sequence). CDR3 length equals 14 residues. Trimming pared 3 bases from V and 6 bases from J, leaving 14 bases between. CDR3 in amino acids: CASSESRVGSEAFF. The CDR3 DNA is TGCGCCAGCAGTGAAAGCAGGGTGGGTTCTGAAGCTTTCTTT.

For this clone: Additional DNA sequences in this sample encode the identical CDR3. The rearrangement uses TRBV7-2 and TRBJ2-2; a possible D gene is TRBD2 (6 bases). V lost 2 bases and J 5 bases, leaving 12 bases between the germline ends. From germline, CDR1 is SGHTA and CDR2 FQGNSA. The CDR3 runs to 15 residues. CDR3 nucleotide sequence: TGTGCCAGCAGCTTAACCGGGGGAAGGACCGGGGAGCTGTTTTTT. This codes for CASSLTGGRTGELFF.

This clone occurred a few times. V usage is TRBV19 and J usage is TRBJ2-7, with D perhaps TRBD1 (6 bases). Germline assignment: CDR1 LNHDA and CDR2 SQIVND (reference sequence). The CDR3 sequence is 17 residues long. The ends were cut back, 6 bases at V and 0 bases at J, with 21 bases in the middle. DNA of the CDR3: TGTGCCAGTAGCAATTTCGGACAGAACCGTTTCTCCTACGAGCAGTACTTC. Protein product: CASSNFGQNRFSYEQYF. The full variable domain, its missing parts supplied by reference TRBV19 and TRBJ2-7, is DGGITQSPKYLFRKEGQNVTLSCEQNLNHDAMYWYRQDPGQGLRLIYYSQIVNDFQKGDIAEGYSVSREKKESFPLTVTSAQKNPTAFYLCASSNFGQNRFSYEQYFGPGTRLTVT.

The rearrangement joins TRBV5-6 to TRBJ2-5; TRBD1 is a possible D gene (6 bases). The J call is uncertain, as TRBJ2-7 better fits the DNA end. Germline loops: CDR1 SGHDT, CDR2 YYEEEE. This CDR3 spans 13 amino acids. CDR3 in amino acids: CASTDSPGVEQYF. CDR3 nucleotide sequence: TGTGCCAGCACCGATAGTCCAGGGGTCGAGCAGTACTTC.